The 32 T cell receptor beta chains below come from one sample, sequenced in a study of patients and donors after allogeneic stem cell transplantation (dated by TCRdb to between 2020 and 2021). Receptors were amplified or captured by RT-PCR. Sequencing took place on a NextSeq 550. The public sequencing data were trimmed at Q25 with fastp and processed into clonotypes with MiXCR by TCRdb, which kept only in-frame beta chains. Identical CDR3 proteins give one entry, which carries the most common genes and DNA. Counted in this sample were some 960,000 distinct CDR3 sequences; approximately 18% of them appeared once. The ten largest clones add up to 5% to 6.5% of the sample. The sequenced sample was blood, either unsorted or a sorted T cell fraction (not recorded which). All receptors come from a human donor who was either an allogeneic HSCT recipient or a stem cell or donor lymphocyte infusion donor (not recorded which). It is not recorded whose cells these are; they may come from a transplant donor.

This clonotype was observed a few times. The J gene is TRBJ1-1, the V gene TRBV12-3 or TRBV12-4; 11 bases align to TRBD1. The V segment lost 3 bases and the J segment 3 bases; nucleotides outside the gene matches: 9. The CDR3 spans 17 residues. For the CDR3, the DNA is TGTGCCAGCAGTTTCGGGGACAGGGGGTTGTGGGACACTGAAGCTTTCTTT. This gives the protein CASSFGDRGLWDTEAFF.

This clonotype occurred a few times. V usage is TRBV9 and J usage is TRBJ1-1; D unclear. The CDR3 length is 15 residues. Trimming took off 1 base at V and 0 bases at J, with 10 bases between the two ends. CDR1 and CDR2 from the germline V gene are SGDLS and YYNGEE. The CDR3 DNA follows: TGTGCCAGCAGCGTAAAGCCCGGTTTGAACACTGAAGCTTTCTTT. Translating gives CASSVKPGLNTEAFF.

This clonotype was seen a handful of times. The chain carries TRBV6-5 and TRBJ1-1; D gene uncertain. The CDR3 length is 15 residues. The V end was cut by 0 bases, the J end by 3 bases, with 11 bases between. CDR1 is MNHEY and CDR2 is SVGAGI in the germline V gene. The CDR3 region is CASSYSWGWDTEAFF. CDR3 nucleotide sequence: TGTGCCAGCAGTTACTCTTGGGGTTGGGACACTGAAGCTTTCTTT.

The chain employs TRBV13 and TRBJ2-1; a weak D match, TRBD2 (5 bases). With 4 bases removed from V and 6 bases from J, the gap between germline ends came to 16 bases. The length of the CDR3 is 15 residues. The V gene's germline CDR1 is PRHDT and CDR2 FYEKMQ (reference sequence). The CDR3 spells CASSWRAGIPNEQFF. The CDR3 nucleotides read TGTGCCAGCAGCTGGCGGGCCGGGATCCCCAATGAGCAGTTCTTC.

The chain uses TRBV30 and TRBJ2-1; TRBD1 matches at 9 bases. V dropped 3 bases and J dropped 3; count of bases not matched to a gene: 3. The germline gives CDR1 GTSNPN, CDR2 SVGIG (reference sequence). The length of the CDR3 is 14 residues. This CDR3 is CAWSPGQGYNEQFF. Here the CDR3 DNA reads TGTGCCTGGAGCCCGGGACAGGGCTACAATGAGCAGTTCTTC.

The chain employs TRBV27 and TRBJ2-3; 13 bases map to TRBD2. Germline V gene data show CDR1 as MNHEY and CDR2 as SMNVEV (reference sequence). J lost 4 bases, V lost 6 bases, and 7 bases had no gene match. This CDR3 has 16 residues. The CDR3 DNA sequence: TGTGCCAGCAGCTCCGGGGGACTAGCGGGGTCAGATACGCAGTATTTT. Its protein product is CASSSGGLAGSDTQYF.

This clonotype was picked up a small number of times. The chain joins TRBV4-3 to TRBJ1-2; TRBD1 matches 8 bases. Trimming at V came to 3 bases and at J to 6 bases, leaving 9 bases not matched to a gene. Germline loops: CDR1 LGHNA, CDR2 YSLEER. This CDR3 contains 15 residues. The CDR3 DNA is TGCGCCAGCAGCCAGGCCACGGGACAGGTACATGGCTACACCTTC. It is translated as CASSQATGQVHGYTF.

The chain carries TRBV7-8 and TRBJ1-3; D unresolved. With 5 bases removed from V and 0 bases from J, the gap between germline ends came to 11 bases. The CDR3 has 15 amino acids. From germline, CDR1 is SGHVS and CDR2 FQNEAQ. CDR3 sequence (DNA): TGTGCCAGCAGCCCACAACGGAGCTCTGGAAACACCATATATTTT. The encoded protein is CASSPQRSSGNTIYF. Complete variable domain (other parts from reference TRBV7-8 and TRBJ1-3): GAGVSQSPRYKVAKRGQDVALRCDPISGHVSLFWYQQALGQGPEFLTYFQNEAQLDKSGLPSDRFFAERPEGSVSTLKIQRTQQEDSAVYLCASSPQRSSGNTIYFGEGSWLTVV.

The V and J genes are TRBV5-1 and TRBJ1-1; 8 bases agree with TRBD1. The CDR3 covers 15 residues. Per germline, CDR1 SGHRS and CDR2 YFSETQ. V was pared by 0 bases and J by 5 bases, with 6 bases of the junction left unmatched. The DNA for the CDR3 is TGCGCCAGCAGCTTGGAACAGGGGGTCGGGACTGAAGCTTTCTTT. It translates to CASSLEQGVGTEAFF. The entire variable domain, with the rest obtained from reference TRBV5-1 and TRBJ1-1, is as follows: KAGVTQTPRYLIKTRGQQVTLSCSPISGHRSVSWYQQTPGQGLQFLFEYFSETQRNKGNFPGRFSGRQFSNSRSEMNVSTLELGDSALYLCASSLEQGVGTEAFFGQGTRLTVV.

A few counts support this clonotype. The gene calls are TRBV27 and TRBJ1-1; tentative D call: TRBD1 (5 bases). V lost 9 bases, J lost 1 base, and 24 bases lay in between. The CDR3 extends over 17 amino acids. CDR1 is MNHEY and CDR2 is SMNVEV in the germline V gene (reference sequence). The CDR3 protein is CARIFSGIQRSNTEAFF. For the CDR3, the DNA is TGTGCCAGAATTTTCTCAGGGATCCAGCGATCGAACACTGAAGCTTTCTTT.

The gene calls are TRBV12-3 or TRBV12-4 and TRBJ1-1, with D maybe TRBD1 (5 bases). The CDR3 spans 15 residues. V dropped 6 bases and J dropped 0 bases, with 14 bases sitting between them. This chain's CDR3 is CASRTVGALNTEAFF. In nucleotides, the CDR3 is TGTGCCAGCAGGACTGTAGGGGCCTTGAACACTGAAGCTTTCTTT.

This clonotype was seen more than once but under ten times. This chain links TRBV7-2 with TRBJ2-1; 8 bases line up with TRBD2. The CDR3 is made up of 17 amino acids. The J segment lost 0 bases and the V segment lost 3 bases, leaving 7 bases of the junction unmatched. CDR1 SGHTA and CDR2 FQGNSA come from the germline V gene. The CDR3 sequence: CASSFPGGTSSYNEQFF. CDR3 nucleotides: TGTGCCAGCAGCTTCCCGGGGGGGACCAGCTCCTACAATGAGCAGTTCTTC.

In its sample, this clonotype was seen a few times. The J gene is TRBJ2-1, the V gene TRBV7-9; no firm D call. CDR1 SEHNR and CDR2 FQNEAQ come from the germline V gene (reference sequence). With 6 bases removed from V and 15 bases from J, the gap between germline ends came to 6 bases. There are 8 residues in the CDR3. The CDR3 sequence is CASSWGFF. As DNA, the CDR3 is TGTGCCAGCAGTTGGGGGTTCTTC.

Many counts were recorded for this clonotype. The V and J genes are TRBV12-3 or TRBV12-4 and TRBJ2-1, with D possibly TRBD2 on 7 matching bases. Trimming left V 2 bases short and J 8 bases short, with 19 bases between. The CDR3 sequence is 16 residues long. CDR3 coding DNA: TGTGCCAGCAGTTTAATGTCACTGAGGGGGGGGCATGAGCAGTTCTTC. Protein product: CASSLMSLRGGHEQFF.

The chain is built from TRBV5-1 and TRBJ1-5, with a possible D match to TRBD1 (5 bases). The CDR3 is made up of 15 amino acids. V was trimmed by 4 bases and J by 3 bases, leaving 14 bases between them. Germline loops: CDR1 SGHRS, CDR2 YFSETQ. CDR3 nucleotide sequence: TGCGCCAGCAGCCTCGGGGGGTCGATCAATCAGCCCCAGCATTTT. Translating it yields CASSLGGSINQPQHF.

This clonotype was picked up a small number of times. This CDR3 reads CATLAGGTSNEQFF. Written as DNA, the CDR3 is TGTGCCACCCTAGCGGGAGGGACCTCCAATGAGCAGTTCTTC. The chain couples TRBV15 to TRBJ2-1; 12 bases line up with TRBD2. The CDR3 spans 14 residues. Germline loops: CDR1 LNHNV, CDR2 YYDKDF (reference sequence). The junction had 5 bases not matched to a gene; V was cut back by 8 bases and J by 6 bases.

This clonotype was found a few times. The genes are TRBV6-5 and TRBJ1-6, with D possibly matching TRBD1 (5 bases). The CDR3 contains 16 residues. Germline V gene lookup returns CDR1 MNHEY and CDR2 SVGAGI. The V end lost 2 bases, the J end lost 0 bases, and 8 bases lay between the germline ends. The CDR3 region has the DNA TGTGCCAGCAGTTACGGGGCCTTCTCCTATAATTCACCCCTCCACTTT. Residues: CASSYGAFSYNSPLHF.

The chain carries TRBV6-1 and TRBJ1-1, with D maybe TRBD1 (5 bases). Germline V gene sequence: CDR1 MNHNS, CDR2 SASEGT. V gave up 11 bases and J gave up 0 bases, with 13 bases separating them. The CDR3 runs 13 residues. The CDR3 nucleotides are TGTGCCGCTAAACGGGGGTTGAACACTGAAGCTTTCTTT. Protein sequence: CAAKRGLNTEAFF.

The CDR3 loop reads CASSPRTWRGTNTGELFF. The CDR3 nucleotides read TGTGCCAGCAGCCCGCGGACATGGCGGGGGACGAACACCGGGGAGCTGTTTTTT. The chain couples TRBV11-1 to TRBJ2-2, with TRBD2 identical over 7 bases. The CDR3 length is 18 residues. V trimming: 5 bases; J trimming: 0 bases; junction bases outside the gene matches: 12. Germline values: CDR1 SGHAT, CDR2 FQDESV (reference sequence).

V usage is TRBV2 and J usage is TRBJ1-4, with a tentative D call TRBD1 (5 bases). V was trimmed by 4 bases and J by 8 bases, leaving 17 bases between them. The CDR3 has 15 amino acids. Looked up from germline, CDR1 is SNHLY and CDR2 is FYNNEI. In DNA form, the CDR3 reads TGTGCCAGCAGTGGATTCTCCTGGGGGAGGGAAAAACTGTTTTTT. It is translated as CASSGFSWGREKLFF.

This clonotype was seen a handful of times. The rearrangement links TRBV6-5 to TRBJ2-7, with 9 bases identical to TRBD2. Germline trimming cut 0 bases from V and 0 bases from J; bases unmatched to any gene: 6. The CDR3 contains 17 residues. The germline V gene has CDR1 MNHEY and CDR2 SVGAGI. The CDR3 spells CASSYSNSAGGSYEQYF. The CDR3, as DNA: TGTGCCAGCAGTTACTCGAATTCAGCGGGGGGCTCCTACGAGCAGTACTTC.

This clonotype was recorded a few times. The rearrangement uses TRBV4-2 and TRBJ2-3; 8 bases are shared with TRBD1. Germline V gene lookup returns CDR1 LGHNA and CDR2 YNFKEQ. This CDR3 is built from 16 residues. The J segment lost 4 bases and the V segment lost 0 bases, leaving 6 bases of the junction unmatched. CDR3 region: CASSQDAGGKADTQYF. CDR3 DNA sequence: TGTGCCAGCAGCCAAGACGCAGGGGGCAAGGCAGATACGCAGTATTTT.

This clonotype has ten or more counts. J is TRBJ2-7 and V is TRBV18, with D possibly being TRBD1 (6 bases). CDR1 is KGHSH, CDR2 LQKENI, per germline. CDR3 length: 13 residues. V lost 8 bases, J lost 3 bases, and 14 bases lay in between. For the CDR3, the DNA is TGTGCCAGCAGCCCCCCGGACAGCTACGAGCAGTACTTC. It encodes CASSPPDSYEQYF.

The chain uses TRBV7-8 and TRBJ2-1, with 13 bases matching TRBD2. The V gene end was trimmed by 3 bases and the J gene end by 9 bases; junction bases not matched to a gene: 8. Germline CDR1 and CDR2: SGHVS and FQNEAQ. The length of the CDR3 is 16 residues. CDR3 DNA sequence: TGTGCCAGCAGCTTCAGACTAGCGGGAGGTTTCGGTGAGCAGTTCTTC. Translating gives CASSFRLAGGFGEQFF.

This clonotype was counted between two and nine times. This chain connects TRBV20-1 to TRBJ2-1, with 10 bases lining up with TRBD2. Per the germline V gene, CDR1 is DFQATT and CDR2 is SNEGSKA (reference sequence). CDR3 length: 19 residues. Losses at the gene ends were 3 bases for V and 1 base for J; bases not matched to a gene: 15. The CDR3 DNA reads TGCAGTGCTAGCAGTCCTCCTAGCGGGGGCCGCCGGTCCTACAATGAGCAGTTCTTC. Translating it yields CSASSPPSGGRRSYNEQFF.

This clonotype showed up just a few times. The chain employs TRBV25-1 and TRBJ2-2, with D unresolved. Germline V CDR1 and CDR2: MGHDK, SYGVNS. Trimming pared 8 bases from V and 8 bases from J, leaving 15 bases between. The CDR3 covers 13 residues. This CDR3 reads CASRLDVRGELFF. The CDR3 DNA is TGTGCCAGCCGATTGGACGTTCGTGGGGAGCTGTTTTTT.

This clonotype came up a few times. The chain carries TRBV5-5 and TRBJ2-2, with a tentative D call TRBD2 (5 bases). The V gene lost 0 bases and the J gene lost 5 bases, with 8 bases spanning the gap. Germline CDR1 SGHKS, CDR2 YYEKEE (reference sequence). The CDR3 contains 14 residues. DNA of the CDR3: TGTGCCAGCAGCTTGGCCACGGGGACCGGGGAGCTGTTTTTT. It specifies CASSLATGTGELFF.

The V call is TRBV3-1, the J call TRBJ2-7; the D gene is possibly TRBD1 (5 bases). The V gene lost 0 bases and the J gene lost 6 bases, with 12 bases spanning the gap. This CDR3 spans 14 amino acids. Germline lookup yields CDR1 LGHDT and CDR2 YNNKEL (reference sequence). Here the CDR3 DNA reads TGTGCCAGCAGCCAAGATCTGGTAGGGGTCGAGCAGTACTTC. Its translation: CASSQDLVGVEQYF.

This clonotype came up many times. The V call is TRBV12-3 or TRBV12-4, the J call TRBJ1-1; D possibly corresponds to TRBD1 (5 bases). V shed 6 bases and J shed 1 base, with 9 bases lying between them. The CDR3 is 13 residues long. In DNA, the CDR3 is TGTGCCAGCAGCTGGGGACGGAACACTGAAGCTTTCTTT. This gives the protein CASSWGRNTEAFF.

V gene TRBV13 combines with J gene TRBJ2-3; 8 bases line up with TRBD2. The CDR3 is 16 residues long. V was pared by 5 bases and J by 4 bases, with 11 bases of the junction left unmatched. CDR1 is PRHDT and CDR2 is FYEKMQ in the germline V gene (reference sequence). The CDR3 region has the DNA TGTGCCAGCAGCGGAGCGGGAGTGGGTTTGGCAGATACGCAGTATTTT. Protein: CASSGAGVGLADTQYF.

V is TRBV20-1 and J is TRBJ1-1; D is unresolved. Germline-derived CDR1 and CDR2 are DFQATT and SNEGSKA (reference sequence). The germline V and J ends were trimmed by 1 base and 2 bases, with 11 bases remaining between them. The CDR3 length is 14 residues. The CDR3 nucleotides are TGCAGTGCTAGAGCGGGCCGATTAAACACTGAAGCTTTCTTT. It translates to CSARAGRLNTEAFF.

This rearrangement joins TRBV27 to TRBJ2-2, with D perhaps TRBD2 (6 bases). This CDR3 is built from 15 residues. Germline CDR1 is MNHEY and CDR2 is SMNVEV (reference sequence). The V end lost 3 bases, the J end lost 5 bases, and 13 bases lay between the germline ends. Here the CDR3 DNA reads TGTGCCAGCAGTTTCTCAGGACTAATAACCGGGGAGCTGTTTTTT. This gives the protein CASSFSGLITGELFF.